This T cell receptor (beta chain) originates from a study of blood T cell repertoires in COVID-19. Overall study: Donors in the United States, Italy and Spain gave samples during acute or convalescent COVID-19.

Clones were sequenced by immunoSEQ multiplex PCR, and TCRdb holds only the in-frame ones, with some missing. The sample has about 310,000 clones, almost 90% seen once. V lost 5 bases, J lost 2 bases, and 4 bases stayed unmatched. The CDR3 spans 14 residues. Per the germline V gene, CDR1 is SGHTA and CDR2 is FQGNSA. Seattle participants joined during active infection and were tracked over time. The chain is built from TRBV7-2 and TRBJ2-3, with 7 bases fitting TRBD1. The specimen sequenced was peripheral blood. The TCR was taken from a woman between 35 and 50 years old with COVID-19, enrolled during active disease. CDR3 nucleotide sequence: TGTGCCAGCAGCCCCGGACAGGCCACAGATACGCAGTATTTT. Its protein is CASSPGQATDTQYF.